These T cell receptor beta chains were read from a single sample in a study of blood T cell repertoires in COVID-19. The method was immunoSEQ multiplex PCR; TCRdb's version includes in-frame clones alone and lacks a portion of them. Of fewer than 350,000 clones detected, approximately 85% appear once; the ten largest clones hold less than 10%. Sequenced material: peripheral blood. Receptor source: a man aged 18-30 years with active or convalescent COVID-19. The CDR3 runs from the conserved cysteine through the conserved F or W. The order of the fields is J gene, V gene, CDR3 protein.

J: TRBJ1-5; V: TRBV2; CDR3: CASSGQGYQPQHF
J: TRBJ2-1; V: TRBV5-1; CDR3: CASSFGAGYNEQFF
J: TRBJ2-1; V: TRBV29-1; CDR3: CSVEDLFMRSYEQFF
J: TRBJ2-1; V: TRBV29-1; CDR3: CSVDLAGLSYNEQFF
J: TRBJ1-1; V: TRBV27; CDR3: CASSLAGGYVGTEAFF
J: TRBJ2-7; V: TRBV20-1; CDR3: CSAPAGHEQYF
J: TRBJ1-1; V: TRBV19; CDR3: CATLTGNTEAFF
J: TRBJ1-5; V: TRBV4-1; CDR3: CASTYPHAGNFSWSRQPQHF
J: TRBJ2-3; V: TRBV9; CDR3: CASSGSGVSSTDTQYF
J: TRBJ2-3; V: TRBV9; CDR3: CASSVAQAPDTQYF
J: TRBJ2-5; V: TRBV3-1/TRBV3-2; CDR3: CASSPTWKPPGLGWAAQYF
J: TRBJ1-5; V: TRBV5-1; CDR3: CASSPGQADQPQHF
J: TRBJ1-2; V: TRBV7-9; CDR3: CASSKPSVYYGYTF
J: TRBJ1-5; V: TRBV2; CDR3: CASSEPEQALNQPQHF
J: TRBJ1-2; V: TRBV13; CDR3: CASSFGTGNHVNYGYTF
J: TRBJ2-1; V: TRBV5-5; CDR3: CASSLIDRVEQFF
J: TRBJ2-3; V: TRBV7-8; CDR3: CASSEQPGQGTDTQYF
J: TRBJ2-3; V: TRBV7-9; CDR3: CASSLKGGGGVDTQYF
J: TRBJ1-1; V: TRBV9; CDR3: CASSVGRGQNTEAFF
J: TRBJ1-5; V: TRBV5-1; CDR3: CASSMPGRVNFNQPQHF
J: TRBJ1-5; V: TRBV7-8; CDR3: CASSTLGDISNQPQHF
J: TRBJ2-3; V: TRBV5-4; CDR3: CASTTYLAGGLDTQYF
J: TRBJ2-5; V: TRBV7-8; CDR3: CASSLGQANSGQYF
J: TRBJ2-2; V: TRBV5-1; CDR3: CASSLAGGELFF
J: TRBJ2-1; V: TRBV25-1; CDR3: CASSELRTGPMGNEQFF
J: TRBJ1-6; V: TRBV5-6; CDR3: CASSMDRGHSPLHF
J: TRBJ2-1; V: TRBV27; CDR3: CASLGLTGGQDEQFF
J: TRBJ2-3; V: TRBV5-1; CDR3: CASSLVGGLSTDTQYF
J: TRBJ1-5; V: TRBV12-3/TRBV12-4; CDR3: CASSPSIQPQHF
J: TRBJ2-1; V: TRBV19; CDR3: CASLGTDYNEQFF
J: TRBJ1-5; V: TRBV7-8; CDR3: CASSSGGHQPQHF
J: TRBJ2-5; V: TRBV19; CDR3: CASEHPGQGTAQYF
J: TRBJ2-4; V: TRBV21-1; CDR3: CASSKGAGRSKNIQYF
J: TRBJ2-5; V: TRBV11-2; CDR3: CASSLEEWRSQYF
J: TRBJ1-1; V: TRBV20-1; CDR3: CSASISTGNTEAFF
J: TRBJ2-7; V: TRBV7-2; CDR3: CASSPLGGYEQYF
J: TRBJ2-7; V: TRBV5-6; CDR3: CASSPRTSGFYEQYF
J: TRBJ1-4; V: TRBV19; CDR3: CASSSWEVNEKLFF
J: TRBJ1-5; V: TRBV18; CDR3: CASSEGQGWDQPQHF
J: TRBJ1-5; V: TRBV27; CDR3: CASRPTGPSNQPQHF